This T cell receptor (beta chain) was retrieved from a study of OX40 agonist ivuxolimab in advanced cancers. Study-level points and caveats: At 0.1 to 3.0 mg/kg, clonal expansion of CD4+ and CD8+ blood T cells had occurred by week 6.

Some clones are missing from TCRdb's copy, which holds only in-frame ones; the method was immunoSEQ multiplex PCR. This table holds 53,000 or so clones, over 80% found once. This CDR3 has 15 amino acids. Trimming left V 4 bases short and J 5 bases short, with 14 bases between. From germline, CDR1 is SNHLY and CDR2 FYNNEI. Comments on this clone: No antigen is known for it.

This material consisted of CD4+ or CD8+ T cells sorted from blood, taken in a trial of the OX40 agonist ivuxolimab. The chain recombines TRBV2 with TRBJ2-2; D is ambiguous. This sequence was found in an adult with an advanced solid tumor such as melanoma, head and neck, liver or kidney cancer. CDR3 amino acids: CASSVNSVETGELFF. The DNA for the CDR3 is TGTGCCAGCAGTGTAAACAGCGTCGAAACCGGGGAGCTGTTTTTT.